This TCR beta chain was recovered during a study of T-cell memory formation after mild COVID-19. TCRdb processed the 5' RACE reads anew with MiXCR; each CDR3 protein has one entry. The sample comprises some 280,000 distinct CDR3 sequences, around 15% of which are singletons, and approximately 23% rests with the top ten. Germline CDR1 DFQATT, CDR2 SNEGSKA (reference sequence). The V end lost 1 base, the J end lost 0 bases, and 7 bases lay between the germline ends. The CDR3 is 14 residues long. This chain joins TRBV20-1 and TRBJ1-3; D might be TRBD1 (5 bases). The TCR sequence derives from a man aged 18-30 years who had mild COVID-19 (a few samples of this study predate the infection). Cell type and time point are not known. Sequenced sample: PBMCs or a T cell subset sorted from them (not recorded which). As DNA, the CDR3 is TGCAGTGCTAGAGTACAGGACTCTGGAAACACCATATATTTT. Its protein product is CSARVQDSGNTIYF.